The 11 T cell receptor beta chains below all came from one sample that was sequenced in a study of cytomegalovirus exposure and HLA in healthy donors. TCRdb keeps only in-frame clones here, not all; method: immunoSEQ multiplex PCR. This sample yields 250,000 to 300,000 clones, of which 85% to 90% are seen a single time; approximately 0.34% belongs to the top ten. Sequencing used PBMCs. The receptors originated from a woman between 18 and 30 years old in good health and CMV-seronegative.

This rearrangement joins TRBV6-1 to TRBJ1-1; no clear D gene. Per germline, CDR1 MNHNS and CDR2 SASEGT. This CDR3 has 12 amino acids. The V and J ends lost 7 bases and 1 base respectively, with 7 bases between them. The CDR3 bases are TGTGCCAGCATCCGGGGGAACACTGAAGCTTTCTTT. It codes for CASIRGNTEAFF.

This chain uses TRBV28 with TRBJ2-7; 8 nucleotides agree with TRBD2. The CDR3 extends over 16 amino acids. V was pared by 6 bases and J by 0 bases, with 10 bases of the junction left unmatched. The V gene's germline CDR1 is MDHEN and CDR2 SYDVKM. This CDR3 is CASSPRTSPSSYEQYV. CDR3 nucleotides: TGTGCCAGCAGCCCGCGGACTAGCCCAAGCTCCTACGAGCAGTACGTC.

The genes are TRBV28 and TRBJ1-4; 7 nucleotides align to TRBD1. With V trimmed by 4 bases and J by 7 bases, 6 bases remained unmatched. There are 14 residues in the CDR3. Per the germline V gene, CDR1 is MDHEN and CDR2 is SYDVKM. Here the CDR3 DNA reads TGTGCCAGCAGTTACAGGGGAGTGAGTGAAAAACTGTTTTTT. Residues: CASSYRGVSEKLFF.

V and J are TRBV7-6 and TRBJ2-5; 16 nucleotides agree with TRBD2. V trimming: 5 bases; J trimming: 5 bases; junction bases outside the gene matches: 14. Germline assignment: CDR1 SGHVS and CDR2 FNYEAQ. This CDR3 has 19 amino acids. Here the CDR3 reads CASSISSGTSGGAMETQYF. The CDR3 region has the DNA TGTGCCAGCAGCATAAGCTCCGGGACTAGCGGGGGGGCGATGGAGACCCAGTACTTC.

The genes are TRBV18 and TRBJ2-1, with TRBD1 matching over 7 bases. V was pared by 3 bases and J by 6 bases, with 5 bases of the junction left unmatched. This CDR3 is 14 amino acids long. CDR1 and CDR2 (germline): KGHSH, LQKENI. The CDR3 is CASSPNNRGNEQFF. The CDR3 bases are TGTGCCAGCTCACCGAATAACAGGGGCAATGAGCAGTTCTTC.

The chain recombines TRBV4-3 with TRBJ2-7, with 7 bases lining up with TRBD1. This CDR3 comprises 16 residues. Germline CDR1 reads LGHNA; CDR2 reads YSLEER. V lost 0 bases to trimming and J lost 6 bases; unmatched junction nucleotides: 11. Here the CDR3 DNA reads TGCGCCAGCAGCCAAGATCGCACCGACAGGGTCCCCGAGCAGTACTTC. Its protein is CASSQDRTDRVPEQYF.

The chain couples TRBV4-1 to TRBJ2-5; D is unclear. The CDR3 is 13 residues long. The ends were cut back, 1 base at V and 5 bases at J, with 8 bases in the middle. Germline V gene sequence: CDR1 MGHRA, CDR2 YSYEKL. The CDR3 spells CASSQVQRETQYF. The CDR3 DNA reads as TGCGCCAGCAGCCAAGTTCAGAGGGAGACCCAGTACTTC.

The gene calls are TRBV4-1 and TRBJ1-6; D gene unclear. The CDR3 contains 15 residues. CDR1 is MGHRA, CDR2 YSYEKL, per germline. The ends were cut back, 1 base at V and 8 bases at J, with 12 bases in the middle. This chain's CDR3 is CASSQVQTPHSPLHF. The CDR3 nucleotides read TGCGCCAGCAGCCAAGTACAGACACCCCATTCACCCCTCCACTTT.

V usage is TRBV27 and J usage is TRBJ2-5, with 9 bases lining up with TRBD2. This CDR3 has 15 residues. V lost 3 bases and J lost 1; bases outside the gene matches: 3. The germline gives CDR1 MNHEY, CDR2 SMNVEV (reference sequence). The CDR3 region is CASSLLAGAQETQYF. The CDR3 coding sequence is TGTGCCAGCAGTTTGTTAGCGGGGGCCCAAGAGACCCAGTACTTC.

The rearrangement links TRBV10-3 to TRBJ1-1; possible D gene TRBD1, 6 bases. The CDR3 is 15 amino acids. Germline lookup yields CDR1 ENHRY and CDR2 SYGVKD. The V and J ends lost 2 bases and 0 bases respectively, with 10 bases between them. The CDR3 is CAISEGRGMNTEAFF. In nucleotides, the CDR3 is TGTGCCATCAGTGAGGGGAGGGGGATGAACACTGAAGCTTTCTTT.

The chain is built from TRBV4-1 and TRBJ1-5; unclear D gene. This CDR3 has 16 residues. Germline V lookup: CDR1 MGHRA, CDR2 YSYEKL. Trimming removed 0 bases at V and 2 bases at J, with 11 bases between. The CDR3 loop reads CASSQDFEGGNQPQHF. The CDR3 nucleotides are TGCGCCAGCAGCCAAGATTTCGAGGGTGGCAATCAGCCCCAGCATTTT.